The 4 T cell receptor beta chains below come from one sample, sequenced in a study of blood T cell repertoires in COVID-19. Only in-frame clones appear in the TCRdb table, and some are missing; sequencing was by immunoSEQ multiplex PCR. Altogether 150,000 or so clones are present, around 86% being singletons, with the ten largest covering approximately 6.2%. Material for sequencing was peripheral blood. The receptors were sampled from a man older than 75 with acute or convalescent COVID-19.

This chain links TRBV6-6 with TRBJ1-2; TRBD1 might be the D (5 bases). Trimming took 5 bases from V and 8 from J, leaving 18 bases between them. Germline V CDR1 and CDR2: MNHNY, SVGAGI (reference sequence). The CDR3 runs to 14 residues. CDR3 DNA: TGTGCCAGCAGTGGATCCACAGGTCCAGGCGGCTACACCTTC. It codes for CASSGSTGPGGYTF.

In DNA form, the CDR3 reads TGTGCCAGCAGTAATAGAGGACAGCCCTATGGCTACACCTTC. This encodes CASSNRGQPYGYTF. This chain links TRBV6-5 with TRBJ1-2; tentatively, D is TRBD1 (6 bases). The V end was cut by 5 bases, the J end by 4 bases, with 14 bases between. CDR1 and CDR2 (germline): MNHEY, SVGAGI. This CDR3 is built from 14 residues.

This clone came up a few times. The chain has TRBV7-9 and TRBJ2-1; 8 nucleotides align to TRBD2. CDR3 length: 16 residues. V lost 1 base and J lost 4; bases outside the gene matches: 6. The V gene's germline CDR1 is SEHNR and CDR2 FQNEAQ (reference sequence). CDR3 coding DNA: TGTGCCAGCAGCTTAGGGTCTAGCGGGTTGTACAATGAGCAGTTCTTC. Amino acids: CASSLGSSGLYNEQFF.

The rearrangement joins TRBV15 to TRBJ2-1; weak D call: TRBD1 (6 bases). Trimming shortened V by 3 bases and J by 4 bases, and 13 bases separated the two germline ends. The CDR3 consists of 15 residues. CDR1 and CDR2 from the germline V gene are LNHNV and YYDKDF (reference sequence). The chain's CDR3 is CATSSYRDPYNEQFF. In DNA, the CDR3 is TGTGCCACCAGCAGCTACAGGGACCCATACAATGAGCAGTTCTTC.